The entry that follows covers one T cell receptor beta chain sequence. This sample is part of a study of blood T cell repertoires in COVID-19. Study information: Samples representing acute and convalescent COVID-19 were sourced from the United States, Italy and Spain. The analysed material was cDNA or gDNA that came from T cells, B-cell-depleted T cells, or PBMCs.

The age range of participants was about 18 to 100 years, with residence in fewer than 25 US areas. Grouping used clinical history reported by participants in a survey and questionnaire. Per germline, CDR1 MDHEN and CDR2 SYDVKM. The CDR3 totals 16 residues. V shed 3 bases and J 8 bases; nucleotides not matched to a gene: 7. This table comes from immunoSEQ multiplex PCR, and its TCRdb copy is limited to in-frame clones, with some not included. The data show tens of thousands of clones, approximately 80% seen once. The TCR comes from a woman aged 40 to 50 with acute COVID-19. Input material: PBMCs or T cells enriched from blood (not recorded which). This rearrangement joins TRBV28 to TRBJ1-4, with 12 bases fitting TRBD1. CDR3 protein: CASSFVWGQGAEKLFF. The CDR3, as DNA: TGTGCCAGCAGTTTCGTCTGGGGACAGGGGGCGGAAAAACTGTTTTTT.